The entry below gives a single TCR beta chain sequence along with its context. Its antigen is undetermined. CDR1 and CDR2 from the germline V gene are SGDLS and YYNGEE. The V gene lost 0 bases and the J gene lost 0 bases, with 13 bases spanning the gap. This CDR3 region has 16 residues. These data originate in a study of T cells after yellow fever vaccination. Study-wide background: SMART-Seq v4 Ultra Low Input served to prepare low-cell-number fractions.

TCRdb recomputed calls from the 5' RACE reads with MiXCR, one row per CDR3 protein. The table shows nearly 550,000 distinct CDR3 sequences, with roughly 19% occurring only once. Regarding the study as a whole: Researchers report a weaker secondary response that nonetheless peaked faster, day 5 versus 15.

Sequencing was performed on PBMCs, taken 15 days after the yellow fever booster vaccination. This clonotype originated in a man aged 25 to 45 who received the YFV17D yellow fever vaccine. The chain joins TRBV9 to TRBJ2-7, with D perhaps TRBD2 (7 bases). The CDR3 reads CASSVARGGASYEQYF. The CDR3 DNA follows: TGTGCCAGCAGCGTAGCGAGAGGGGGGGCCTCCTACGAGCAGTACTTC.